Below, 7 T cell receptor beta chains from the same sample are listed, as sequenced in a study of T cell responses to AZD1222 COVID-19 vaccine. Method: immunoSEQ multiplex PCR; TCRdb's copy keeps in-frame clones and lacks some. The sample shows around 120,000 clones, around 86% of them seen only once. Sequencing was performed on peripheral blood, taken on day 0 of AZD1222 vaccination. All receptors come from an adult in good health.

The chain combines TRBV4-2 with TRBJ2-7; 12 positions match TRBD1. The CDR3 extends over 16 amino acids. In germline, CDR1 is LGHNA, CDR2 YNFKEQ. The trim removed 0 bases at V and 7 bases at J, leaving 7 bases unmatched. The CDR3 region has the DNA TGTGCCAGCAGCCAAGATCGGGACAGGGGGCGTGGGGAGCAGTACTTC. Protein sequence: CASSQDRDRGRGEQYF.

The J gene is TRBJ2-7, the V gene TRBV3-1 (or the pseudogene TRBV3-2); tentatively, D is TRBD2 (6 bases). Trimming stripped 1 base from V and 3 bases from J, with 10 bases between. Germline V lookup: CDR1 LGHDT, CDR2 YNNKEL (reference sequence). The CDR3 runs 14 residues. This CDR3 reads CASSQGLGGYEQYF. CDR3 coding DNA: TGTGCCAGCAGCCAAGGACTAGGTGGCTACGAGCAGTACTTC.

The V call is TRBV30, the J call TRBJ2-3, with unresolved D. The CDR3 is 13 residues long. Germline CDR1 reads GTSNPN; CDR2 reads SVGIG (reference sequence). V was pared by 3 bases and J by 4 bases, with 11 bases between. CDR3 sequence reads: CAWSQWAADTQYF. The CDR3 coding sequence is TGTGCCTGGAGCCAATGGGCCGCAGATACGCAGTATTTT.

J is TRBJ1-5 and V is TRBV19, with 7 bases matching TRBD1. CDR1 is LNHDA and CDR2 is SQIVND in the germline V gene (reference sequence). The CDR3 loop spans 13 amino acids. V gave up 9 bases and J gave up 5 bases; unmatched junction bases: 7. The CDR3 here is CASVTGSYQPQHF. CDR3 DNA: TGTGCCAGCGTGACAGGGAGTTATCAGCCCCAGCATTTT.

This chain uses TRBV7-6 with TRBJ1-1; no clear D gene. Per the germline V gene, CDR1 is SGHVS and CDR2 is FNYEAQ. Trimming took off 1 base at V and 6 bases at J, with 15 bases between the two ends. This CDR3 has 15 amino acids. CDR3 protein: CASSLGTPLVSEAFF. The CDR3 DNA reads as TGTGCCAGCAGCTTAGGGACTCCTCTGGTGTCTGAAGCTTTCTTT. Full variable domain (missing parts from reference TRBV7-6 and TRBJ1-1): GAGVSQSPRYKVTKRGQDVALRCDPISGHVSLYWYRQALGQGPEFLTYFNYEAQQDKSGLPNDRFSAERPEGSISTLTIQRTEQRDSAMYRCASSLGTPLVSEAFFGQGTRLTVV.

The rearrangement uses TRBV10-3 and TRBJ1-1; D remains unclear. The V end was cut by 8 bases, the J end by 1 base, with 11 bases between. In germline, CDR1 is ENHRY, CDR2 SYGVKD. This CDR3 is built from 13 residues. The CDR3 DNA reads TGTGCCATCGCCGAGGGAAGGAACACTGAAGCTTTCTTT. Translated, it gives CAIAEGRNTEAFF.

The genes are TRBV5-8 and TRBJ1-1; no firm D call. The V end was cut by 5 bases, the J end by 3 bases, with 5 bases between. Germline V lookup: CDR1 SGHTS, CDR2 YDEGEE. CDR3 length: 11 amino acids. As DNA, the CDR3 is TGTGCCAGCAGGGTCCACACTGAAGCTTTCTTT. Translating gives CASRVHTEAFF.